This T cell receptor (beta chain) is from a study of read filtering for tumor transcriptome and immune sequencing. The library was built from 400 ng RNA with molecular barcoded adaptors for alpha/delta and beta/gamma chains. TCRdb re-derived calls from the reads in MiXCR, one entry per CDR3 protein. The repertoire holds over 50,000 distinct CDR3 sequences, with roughly a fifth as singletons. Per the germline V gene, CDR1 is SGHRS and CDR2 is YFSETQ. CDR3 size: 16 residues. Trimming removed 4 bases at V and 1 base at J, with 16 bases between. Sampling of bone marrow took place during active disease in every patient.

The specimen was a population of CD138-negative cells sorted from bone marrow. The J gene is TRBJ2-3, the V gene TRBV5-1; D is possibly TRBD2 (5 bases). The sequence was obtained from a donor over 35 with multiple myeloma. CDR3 protein: CASSPSGGLRTDTQYF. DNA of the CDR3: TGCGCCAGCAGCCCCAGCGGCGGGCTCCGCACAGATACGCAGTATTTT.